This entry describes one TCR beta chain. This record belongs to a study of blood T cell repertoires in COVID-19. Study information: Samples representing acute and convalescent COVID-19 were sourced from the United States, Italy and Spain. PBMCs, B-cell-depleted T cells, or T cells provided the cDNA or gDNA that made up the material.

Original processing notes: Amplification of reference gene primers was used by the study to estimate nucleated cell counts. This table comes from immunoSEQ multiplex PCR, and its TCRdb copy is limited to in-frame clones, with some not included. V and J calls and clone size are given by that table; D and trimming were obtained from the DNA. The data show approximately 100,000 clones, with 70% to 90% seen just once and roughly 12% held by the top ten. The length of the CDR3 is 14 residues. Germline CDR1 LNHDA, CDR2 SQIVND (reference sequence). V was pared by 1 base and J by 6 bases, with 11 bases between.

Sequences were obtained from peripheral blood. The chain couples TRBV19 to TRBJ2-3; D may be TRBD1 (6 bases). The TCR sequence derives from a human donor in a cohort sampled during active COVID-19. CDR3 amino acids: CASSIGQAGDTQYF. The CDR3 DNA reads as TGTGCCAGTAGTATAGGACAGGCAGGGGATACGCAGTATTTT.